Reported below is one TCR beta chain. This clonotype has at least ten counts. Its antigen specificity is not known. Per-base qualities were not stored, and no clone one base away is much larger. TCRdb records Illumina HiSeq 1500 as the sequencer. The raw public data were reprocessed by TCRdb itself: fastp quality trimming at Q25, MiXCR clonotype calling, in-frame beta chains only. CDR3 protein duplicates are merged, each entry listing the most common genes and DNA. This sample lists about 250,000 distinct CDR3 sequences; 6% to 8% were detected once. The ten largest clones add up to roughly 6.5% of the sample. The sample comes from a study of T cell repertoires in cytomegalovirus infection (dated by TCRdb to the late 2010s). Study-wide context: The HLA type of each donor mattered for the analysis, because public TCR beta signatures pointed to carriage of CMV infection along with the matching HLA type.

General conclusions and limits of the study: Cumulative frequency of public TCR beta family members discriminated carriers of CMV infection plus the relevant HLA type in this cohort and an independent approximately 350-donor cohort. The ex vivo response was dominated by HLA-C-restricted CMV-specific TCR beta clonotypes, which also provided the single most frequent clonotype in two of eight donors.

The specimen sequenced was PBMCs. This receptor was obtained from a human donor in good health (CMV status not recorded). Some clones in this sample may be carry-over from other donors' samples.

The CDR3 reads as follows: CASSLERRSPLHF. DNA sequence: TGTGCCAGCAGCTTAGAGAGACGCTCACCCCTCCACTTT. The sequence is built from TRBV7-2 and TRBJ1-6; the D gene assignment is ambiguous. The CDR3 has 13 amino acids, counting the end cysteine and phenylalanine. Solely the CDR3 DNA is kept, with 39 bases framed from the first base. CDR1 and CDR2, per the germline V gene, are SGHTA and FQGNSA. V drops 1 base and J drops 10 bases, leaving 8 bases in between.